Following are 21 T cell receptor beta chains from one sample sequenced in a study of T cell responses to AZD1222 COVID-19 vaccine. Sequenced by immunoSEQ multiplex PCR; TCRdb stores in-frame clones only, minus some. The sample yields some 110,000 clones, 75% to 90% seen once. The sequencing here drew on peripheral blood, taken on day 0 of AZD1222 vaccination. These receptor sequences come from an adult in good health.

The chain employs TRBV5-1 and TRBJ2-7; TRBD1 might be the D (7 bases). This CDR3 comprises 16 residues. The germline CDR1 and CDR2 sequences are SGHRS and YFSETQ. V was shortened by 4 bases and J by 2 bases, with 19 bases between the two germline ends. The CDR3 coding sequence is TGCGCCAGCAGCCCAGGAGGGGGCCGTAGCCCCTACGAGCAGTACTTC. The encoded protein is CASSPGGGRSPYEQYF.

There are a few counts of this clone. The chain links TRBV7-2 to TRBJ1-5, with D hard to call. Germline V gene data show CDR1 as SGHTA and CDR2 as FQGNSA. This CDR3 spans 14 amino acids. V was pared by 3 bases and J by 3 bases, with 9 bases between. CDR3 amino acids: CASSFWSINQPQHF. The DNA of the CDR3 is TGTGCCAGCAGCTTCTGGTCAATCAATCAGCCCCAGCATTTT.

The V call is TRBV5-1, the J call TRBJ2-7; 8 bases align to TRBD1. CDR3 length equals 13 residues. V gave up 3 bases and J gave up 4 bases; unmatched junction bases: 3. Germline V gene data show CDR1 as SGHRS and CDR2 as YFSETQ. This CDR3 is CASSSRTGYEQYF. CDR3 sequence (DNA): TGCGCCAGCAGCTCTAGGACAGGGTACGAGCAGTACTTC.

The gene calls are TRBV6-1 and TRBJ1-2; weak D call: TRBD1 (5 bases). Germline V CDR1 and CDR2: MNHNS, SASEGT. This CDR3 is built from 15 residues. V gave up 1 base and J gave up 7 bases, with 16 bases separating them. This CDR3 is CASSEENGHPGGYTF. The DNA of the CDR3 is TGTGCCAGCAGTGAAGAAAACGGACATCCTGGTGGCTACACCTTC.

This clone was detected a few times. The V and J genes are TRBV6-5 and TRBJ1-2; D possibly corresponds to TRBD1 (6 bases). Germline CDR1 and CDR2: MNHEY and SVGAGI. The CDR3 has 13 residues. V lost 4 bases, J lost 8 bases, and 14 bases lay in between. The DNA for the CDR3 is TGTGCCAGCAGTTCCTCAGGGGCTCGCGGCTACACCTTC. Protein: CASSSSGARGYTF.

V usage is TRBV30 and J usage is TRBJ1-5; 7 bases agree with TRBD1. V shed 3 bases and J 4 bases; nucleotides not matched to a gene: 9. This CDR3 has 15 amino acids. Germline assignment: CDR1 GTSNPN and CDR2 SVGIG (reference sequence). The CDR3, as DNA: TGTGCCTGGAGGCCTTTGGGGACAGCAAATCAGCCCCAGCATTTT. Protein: CAWRPLGTANQPQHF. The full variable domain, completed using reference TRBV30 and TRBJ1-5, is SQTIHQWPATLVQPVGSPLSLECTVEGTSNPNLYWYRQAAGRGLQLLFYSVGIGQISSEVPQNLSASRPQDRQFILSSKKLLLSDSGFYLCAWRPLGTANQPQHFGDGTRLSIL.

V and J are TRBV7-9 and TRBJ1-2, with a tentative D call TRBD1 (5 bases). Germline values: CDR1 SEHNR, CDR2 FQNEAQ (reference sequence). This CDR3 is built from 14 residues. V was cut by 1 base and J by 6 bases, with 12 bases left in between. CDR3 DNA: TGTGCCAGCAGCTTAGGGGAGGGGCGGAATGGCTACACCTTC. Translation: CASSLGEGRNGYTF.

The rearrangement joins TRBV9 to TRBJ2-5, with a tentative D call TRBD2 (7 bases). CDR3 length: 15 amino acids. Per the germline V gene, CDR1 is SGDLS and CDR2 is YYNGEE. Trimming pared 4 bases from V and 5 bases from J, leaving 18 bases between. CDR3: CASSPSGGAGETQYF. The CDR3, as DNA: TGTGCCAGCAGCCCTAGTGGGGGGGCAGGGGAGACCCAGTACTTC.

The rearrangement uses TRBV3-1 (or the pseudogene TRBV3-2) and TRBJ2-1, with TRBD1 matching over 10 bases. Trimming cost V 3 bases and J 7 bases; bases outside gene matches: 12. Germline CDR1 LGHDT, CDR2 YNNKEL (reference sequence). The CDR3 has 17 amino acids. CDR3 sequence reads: CASSHGSGQGVGNEQFF. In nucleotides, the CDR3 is TGTGCCAGCAGCCACGGGTCCGGACAGGGGGTTGGGAATGAGCAGTTCTTC.

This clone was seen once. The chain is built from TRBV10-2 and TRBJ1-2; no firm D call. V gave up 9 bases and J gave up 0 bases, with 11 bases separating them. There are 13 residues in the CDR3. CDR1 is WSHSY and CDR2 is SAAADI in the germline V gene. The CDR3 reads CASNTKANYGYTF. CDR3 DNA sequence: TGCGCCAGTAACACCAAGGCTAACTATGGCTACACCTTC.

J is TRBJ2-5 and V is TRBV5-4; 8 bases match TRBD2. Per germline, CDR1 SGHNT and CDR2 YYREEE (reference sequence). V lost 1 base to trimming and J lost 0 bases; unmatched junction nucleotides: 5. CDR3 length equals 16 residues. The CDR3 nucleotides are TGTGCCAGCAGCTTGCGTACTAGCGGATACCAAGAGACCCAGTACTTC. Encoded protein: CASSLRTSGYQETQYF.

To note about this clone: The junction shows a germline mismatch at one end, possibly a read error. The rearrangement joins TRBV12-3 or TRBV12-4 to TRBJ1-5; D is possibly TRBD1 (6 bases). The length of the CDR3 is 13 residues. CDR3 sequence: CASSRTGLGGPKF. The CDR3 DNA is TGTGCCAGCAGTCGCACAGGGTTGGGGGGCCCCAAATTT.

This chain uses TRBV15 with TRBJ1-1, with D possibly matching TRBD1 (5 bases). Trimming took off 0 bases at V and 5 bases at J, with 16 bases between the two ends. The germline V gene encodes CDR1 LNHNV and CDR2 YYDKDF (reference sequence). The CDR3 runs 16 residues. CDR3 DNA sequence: TGTGCCACCAGCAGAGATCCGAAGAGGGGAAGGACTGAAGCTTTCTTT. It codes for CATSRDPKRGRTEAFF.

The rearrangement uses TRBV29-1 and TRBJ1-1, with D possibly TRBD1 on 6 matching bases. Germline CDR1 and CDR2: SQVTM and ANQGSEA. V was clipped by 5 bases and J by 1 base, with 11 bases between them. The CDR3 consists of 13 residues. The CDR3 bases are TGCAGCGTTTACAGGGAAGCGAACACTGAAGCTTTCTTT. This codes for CSVYREANTEAFF.

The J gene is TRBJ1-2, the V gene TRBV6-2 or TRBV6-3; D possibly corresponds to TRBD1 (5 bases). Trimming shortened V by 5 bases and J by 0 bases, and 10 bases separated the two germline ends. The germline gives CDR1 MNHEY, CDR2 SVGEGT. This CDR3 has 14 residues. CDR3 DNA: TGTGCCAGCAGTCCAGGGTCAGCTAACTATGGCTACACCTTC. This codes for CASSPGSANYGYTF.

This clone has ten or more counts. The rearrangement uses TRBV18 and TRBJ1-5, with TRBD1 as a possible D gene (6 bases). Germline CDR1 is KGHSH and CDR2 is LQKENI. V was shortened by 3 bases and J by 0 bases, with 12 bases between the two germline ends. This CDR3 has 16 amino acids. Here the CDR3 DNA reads TGTGCCAGCTCACCCACGACAGGCGGTAGCAATCAGCCCCAGCATTTT. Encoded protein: CASSPTTGGSNQPQHF.

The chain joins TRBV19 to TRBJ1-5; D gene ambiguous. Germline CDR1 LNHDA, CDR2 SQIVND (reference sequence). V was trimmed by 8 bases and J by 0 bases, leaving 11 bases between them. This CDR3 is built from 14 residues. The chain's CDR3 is CASLGSSSNQPQHF. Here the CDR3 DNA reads TGTGCCAGTCTGGGATCAAGTAGCAATCAGCCCCAGCATTTT.

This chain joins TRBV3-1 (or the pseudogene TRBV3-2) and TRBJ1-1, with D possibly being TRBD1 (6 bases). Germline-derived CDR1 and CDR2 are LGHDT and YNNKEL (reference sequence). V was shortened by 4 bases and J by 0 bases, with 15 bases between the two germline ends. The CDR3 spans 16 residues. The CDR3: CASSPIGQSLNTEAFF. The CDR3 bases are TGTGCCAGCAGCCCGATCGGACAGAGCTTGAACACTGAAGCTTTCTTT.

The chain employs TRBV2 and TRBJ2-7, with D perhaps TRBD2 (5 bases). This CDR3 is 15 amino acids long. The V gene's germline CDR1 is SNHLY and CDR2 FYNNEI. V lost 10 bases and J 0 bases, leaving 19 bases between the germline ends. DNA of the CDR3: TGTGCCACTAAGAACCAGGTGGGGAGCTCCTACGAGCAGTACTTC. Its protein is CATKNQVGSSYEQYF.

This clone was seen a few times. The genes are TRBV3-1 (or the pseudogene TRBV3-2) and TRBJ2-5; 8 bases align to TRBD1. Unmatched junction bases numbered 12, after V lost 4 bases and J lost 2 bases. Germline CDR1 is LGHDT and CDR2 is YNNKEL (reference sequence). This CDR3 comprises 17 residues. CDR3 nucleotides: TGTGCCAGCAGCCCTCAAGACAGGGGATTGGGGCAAGAGACCCAGTACTTC. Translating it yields CASSPQDRGLGQETQYF.

Written as DNA, the CDR3 is TGTGCCAGCAGTTACCGCCGATTGGGGGCGGAGACCCAGTACTTC. Its translation: CASSYRRLGAETQYF. The rearrangement links TRBV6-5 to TRBJ2-5; D is possibly TRBD1 (6 bases). The CDR3 is 15 amino acids. The V end lost 2 bases, the J end lost 5 bases, and 15 bases lay between the germline ends. The germline V gene has CDR1 MNHEY and CDR2 SVGAGI.